This TCR beta chain appears in the sequencing data of a study of control samples from healthy donors and cancer patients. Using immunoSEQ multiplex PCR, the repertoire was profiled, and TCRdb retains in-frame clones only, with some absent. The repertoire includes around 120,000 clones, 93% of them detected once, and roughly 2.7% sits in the top ten. The sample comprised blood. The source of this sequence is a man aged 25-45 years in good health.

CDR3: CASSIVRQPNQPQHF. DNA of the CDR3: TGTGCCAGTAGTATAGTTCGGCAGCCCAATCAGCCCCAGCATTTT. The rearrangement joins TRBV19 to TRBJ1-5; no firm D call. Germline V CDR1 and CDR2: LNHDA, SQIVND (reference sequence). The V gene lost 1 base and the J gene lost 3 bases, with 10 bases spanning the gap. The CDR3 is made up of 15 amino acids.